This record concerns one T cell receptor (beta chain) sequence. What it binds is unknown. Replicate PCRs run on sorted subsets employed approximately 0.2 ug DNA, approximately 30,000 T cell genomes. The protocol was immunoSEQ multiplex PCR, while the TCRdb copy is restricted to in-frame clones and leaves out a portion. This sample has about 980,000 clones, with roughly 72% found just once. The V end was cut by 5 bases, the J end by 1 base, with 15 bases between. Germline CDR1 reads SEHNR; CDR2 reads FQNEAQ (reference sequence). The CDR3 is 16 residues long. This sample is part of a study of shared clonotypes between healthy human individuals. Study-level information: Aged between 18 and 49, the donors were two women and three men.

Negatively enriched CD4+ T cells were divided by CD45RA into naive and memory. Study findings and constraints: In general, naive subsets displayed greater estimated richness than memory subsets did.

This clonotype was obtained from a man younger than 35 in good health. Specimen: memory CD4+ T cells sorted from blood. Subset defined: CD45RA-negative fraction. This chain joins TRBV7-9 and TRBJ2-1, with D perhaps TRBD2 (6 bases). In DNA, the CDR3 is TGTGCCAGCAGCGCCCGGGACTCCATGTCCTACAATGAGCAGTTCTTC. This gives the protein CASSARDSMSYNEQFF.